These 11 T cell receptor beta chains originate from one sample sequenced in a study of shared clonotypes between healthy human individuals. TCRdb's table, derived via immunoSEQ multiplex PCR, lists solely in-frame clones and lacks some. Here the sample spans 950,000 to 1,100,000 clones, about 75% being singletons. The sequencing input was memory CD4+ T cells sorted from blood. Subset specified: CD45RA-negative fraction. The source is a man younger than 30 in good health.

The V call is TRBV5-1, the J call TRBJ2-5; D is possibly TRBD2 (7 bases). Trimming shortened V by 5 bases and J by 4 bases, and 27 bases separated the two germline ends. The CDR3 runs 18 residues. Germline CDR1 reads SGHRS; CDR2 reads YFSETQ. CDR3: CASSHGGVASGGRETQYF. In DNA form, the CDR3 reads TGCGCCAGCAGTCATGGAGGGGTAGCGTCCGGGGGGCGAGAGACCCAGTACTTC.

V gene TRBV30 combines with J gene TRBJ2-6; D assignment may be TRBD1 or TRBD2 (6 bases each). Germline V lookup: CDR1 GTSNPN, CDR2 SVGIG (reference sequence). The V end was cut by 5 bases, the J end by 1 base, with 15 bases between. This CDR3 has 16 amino acids. This chain's CDR3 is CAWAGQMLSGANVLTF. In nucleotides, the CDR3 is TGTGCCTGGGCGGGACAAATGCTATCTGGGGCCAACGTCCTGACTTTC.

The chain combines TRBV5-1 with TRBJ2-1, with 9 bases that match TRBD2. V dropped 4 bases and J dropped 4; count of bases not matched to a gene: 3. The CDR3 extends over 14 amino acids. Germline V lookup: CDR1 SGHRS, CDR2 YFSETQ. The CDR3 here is CASSMGLAYNEQFF. Here the CDR3 DNA reads TGCGCCAGCAGCATGGGACTAGCTTACAATGAGCAGTTCTTC. The whole variable domain, remainder taken from reference TRBV5-1 and TRBJ2-1, is KAGVTQTPRYLIKTRGQQVTLSCSPISGHRSVSWYQQTPGQGLQFLFEYFSETQRNKGNFPGRFSGRQFSNSRSEMNVSTLELGDSALYLCASSMGLAYNEQFFGPGTRLTVL.

The gene calls are TRBV18 and TRBJ2-7; D is perhaps TRBD2 (6 bases). With 6 bases removed from V and 6 bases from J, the gap between germline ends came to 18 bases. The CDR3 totals 14 residues. Germline CDR1 reads KGHSH; CDR2 reads LQKENI. CDR3 DNA sequence: TGTGCCAGCTCGGAGGGACTGGGTCGGGGCGAGCAGTACTTC. Translating gives CASSEGLGRGEQYF.

The chain has TRBV28 and TRBJ1-5, with unresolved D. V lost 4 bases and J lost 9, with 10 bases in between. The CDR3 has 12 residues. Looked up from germline, CDR1 is MDHEN and CDR2 is SYDVKM. CDR3 bases: TGTGCCAGCAGTTCGAGGACGGGGCCCCAGCATTTT. Its translation: CASSSRTGPQHF.

The V call is TRBV7-9, the J call TRBJ1-2; D is unclear. The length of the CDR3 is 14 residues. Between the trimmed V and J ends, which lost 3 bases and 3 bases, there was a span of 11 bases. The V gene's germline CDR1 is SEHNR and CDR2 FQNEAQ (reference sequence). The CDR3 sequence: CASSLIGPDYGYTF. The CDR3, as DNA: TGTGCCAGCAGCTTGATAGGGCCCGACTATGGCTACACCTTC.

V gene TRBV7-9 combines with J gene TRBJ1-1; perhaps TRBD1 as D (5 bases). The CDR3 is 11 amino acids. Germline V gene data show CDR1 as SEHNR and CDR2 as FQNEAQ (reference sequence). V was pared by 5 bases and J by 10 bases, with 11 bases between. The CDR3 bases are TGTGCCAGCAGCCCAGGGTATGGAGCTTTCTTT. This sequence encodes CASSPGYGAFF.

This clone has a single count. The V gene is TRBV2, the J gene TRBJ2-5, with D unclear. The CDR3 is made up of 11 amino acids. Germline V gene sequence: CDR1 SNHLY, CDR2 FYNNEI. The V gene lost 7 bases and the J gene lost 7 bases, with 10 bases spanning the gap. CDR3 region: CASTPTVTQYF. The CDR3 nucleotides are TGTGCCAGCACCCCCACGGTGACCCAGTACTTC.

This chain uses TRBV5-4 with TRBJ2-5; 11 bases match TRBD1. The CDR3 totals 15 residues. Germline V gene lookup returns CDR1 SGHNT and CDR2 YYREEE (reference sequence). The V gene end was trimmed by 4 bases and the J gene end by 4 bases; junction bases not matched to a gene: 6. The CDR3 loop is CASSPGQGARETQYF. CDR3 in DNA: TGTGCCAGCAGCCCAGGACAGGGGGCTAGAGAGACCCAGTACTTC.

The chain joins TRBV23-1 to TRBJ1-1; TRBD1 is a possible D gene (5 bases). TRBV23-1 is filed as an ORF, its function uncertain. The germline V and J ends were trimmed by 4 bases and 0 bases, with 12 bases remaining between them. The CDR3 is 15 residues long. CDR3 amino acids: CASSPSRGLNTEAFF. The CDR3 DNA sequence: TGCGCCAGCAGTCCTTCGCGGGGGTTGAACACTGAAGCTTTCTTT.

The chain uses TRBV27 and TRBJ2-1, with 7 nucleotides matching TRBD1. J lost 4 bases, V lost 5 bases, and 11 bases had no gene match. CDR1 and CDR2 (germline): MNHEY, SMNVEV (reference sequence). CDR3 length: 16 residues. CDR3: CASSRTQGTAYNEQFF. The CDR3, as DNA: TGTGCCAGCAGTCGAACTCAGGGGACAGCTTACAATGAGCAGTTCTTC.